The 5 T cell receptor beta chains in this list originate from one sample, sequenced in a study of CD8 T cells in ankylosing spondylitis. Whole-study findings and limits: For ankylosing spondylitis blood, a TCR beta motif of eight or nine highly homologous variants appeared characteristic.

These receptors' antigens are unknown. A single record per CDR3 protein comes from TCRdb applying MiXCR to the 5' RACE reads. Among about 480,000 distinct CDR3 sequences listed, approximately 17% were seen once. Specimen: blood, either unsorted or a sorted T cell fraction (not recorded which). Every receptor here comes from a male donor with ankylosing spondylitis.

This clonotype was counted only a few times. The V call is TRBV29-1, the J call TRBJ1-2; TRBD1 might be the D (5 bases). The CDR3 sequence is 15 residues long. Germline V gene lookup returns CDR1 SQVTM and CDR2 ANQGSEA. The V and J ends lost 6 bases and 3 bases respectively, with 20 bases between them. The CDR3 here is CSVAGTRGEDYGYTF. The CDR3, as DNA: TGCAGCGTCGCCGGGACCCGGGGGGAGGACTATGGCTACACCTTC.

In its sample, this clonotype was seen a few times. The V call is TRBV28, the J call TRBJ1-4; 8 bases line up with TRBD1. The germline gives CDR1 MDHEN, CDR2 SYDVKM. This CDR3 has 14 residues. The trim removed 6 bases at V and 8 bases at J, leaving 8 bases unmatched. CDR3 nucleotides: TGTGCCAGCAGGGGCGACAGGGGTGGGGAAAAACTGTTTTTT. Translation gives CASRGDRGGEKLFF.

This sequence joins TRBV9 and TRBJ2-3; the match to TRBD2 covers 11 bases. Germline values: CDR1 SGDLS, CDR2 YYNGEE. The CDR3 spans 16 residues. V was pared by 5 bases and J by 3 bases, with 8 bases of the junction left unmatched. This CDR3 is CASSKGGTSGTDTQYF. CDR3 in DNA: TGTGCCAGCAGTAAAGGCGGGACTAGCGGAACAGATACGCAGTATTTT.

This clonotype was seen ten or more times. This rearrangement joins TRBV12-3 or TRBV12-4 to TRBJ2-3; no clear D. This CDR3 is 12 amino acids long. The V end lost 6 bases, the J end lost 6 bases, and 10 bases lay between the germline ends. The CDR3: CASSQNGDTQYF. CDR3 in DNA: TGTGCCAGCAGCCAAAACGGGGATACGCAGTATTTT.

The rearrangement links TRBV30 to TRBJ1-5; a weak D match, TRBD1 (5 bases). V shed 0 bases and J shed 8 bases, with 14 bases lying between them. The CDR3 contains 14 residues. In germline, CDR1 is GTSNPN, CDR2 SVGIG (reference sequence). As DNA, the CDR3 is TGTGCCTGGAGTGTGTCCGGGGGTGCGAAGCCCCAGCATTTT. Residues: CAWSVSGGAKPQHF.